This T cell receptor (beta chain) was captured in a study of OX40 agonist ivuxolimab in advanced cancers. Study-wide background: Subjects had a mean age of 60 years, with a range of 23 to 79; more than 75% were male. Prior checkpoint blockade (anti-PD-1, anti-PD-L1 or anti-CTLA-4) was permitted; 40% had it. Findings of the study overall: Antigen targets of the expanded peripheral T cells went undetermined. Those patients achieving a partial response at 0.1-3.0 mg/kg showed among the lowest clonal expansion.

The CDR3 is 13 residues long. V was trimmed by 5 bases and J by 1 base, leaving 9 bases between them. Per germline, CDR1 MRHNA and CDR2 SNTAGT. As concerns this clone: Its antigen is undetermined.

Profiled with immunoSEQ multiplex PCR; TCRdb holds only in-frame clones, not every one. The data show some 110,000 clones, roughly 95% seen once. The clonotype originates from an adult with an advanced solid tumor such as melanoma, head and neck, liver or kidney cancer. The sample consisted of CD4+ or CD8+ T cells sorted from blood, taken in a trial of the OX40 agonist ivuxolimab. The genes are TRBV6-4 and TRBJ2-7; unclear D gene. The CDR3 protein is CASSKESSYEQYF. The CDR3 nucleotides are TGTGCCAGCAGTAAGGAATCTTCCTACGAGCAGTACTTC.